This T cell receptor beta chain was identified during a study of blood T cell repertoires in COVID-19 (dated by TCRdb to 2019 to 2021). Study-level background: Collaborator samples came from the United States, Italy and Spain and covered acute and convalescent phases of COVID-19. The prospective study material was composed of cDNA or gDNA derived from T cells, B-cell-depleted T cells, or PBMCs. The dataset comprised deeply sampled blood TCRbeta repertoires from subjects exposed to, actively infected with, or recovered from COVID-19. The repertoires were released in a freely available public database meant as a resource for research on the immune response to SARS-CoV-2. The samples were drawn from the first 160 participants of the ongoing ImmuneRACE study and from 950 to 1,500 subjects provided by 6 global collaborators. A de-identified subject ID, COVID-19 status, age in years and sex were almost always included in the sample metadata. Where available, HLA class I and class II types were taken from metadata supplied by the sample provider and were not determined by assay-based typing.

Broader findings and caveats from the paper: How much clinical and demographic metadata was included differed by source and by participant, and the metadata was provided uncurated.

Notes on this clone: Which antigen it targets is not known. Within one base of it there is no much larger clone, and no base qualities were kept.

Participants in the prospective study were aged 18 to 89 years, lived in about two dozen United States geographic areas, and enrolled through a virtual design. In the prospective study, cohorts were assigned on the basis of participant-reported clinical history obtained from a screening survey and a study questionnaire. ImmuneRACE Cohort 3 recovered participants were defined by two consecutive negative NP/OP PCR tests, healthcare professional clearance, or symptom resolution. In the prospective study, whole blood, serum and a nasopharyngeal or oropharyngeal swab were collected from each participant by mobile phlebotomists. Participants in the prospective study had the option to provide additional blood draws and questionnaires over a 2-month period. Prospective study blood samples were shipped either frozen or at room temperature before DNA extraction. The CDR3 runs 19 residues from the cysteine to the phenylalanine. Solely the CDR3 DNA is kept, with 57 bases framed from the first base. V is trimmed back by 7 bases and J by 5 bases, and the junction contains 15 bases that no gene match accounts for. Based on the germline V gene (reference sequence), the CDR1 and CDR2 sequences are LNHDA and SQIVND.

TCRbeta CDR3 regions were amplified from genomic DNA by means of the immunoSEQ Assay, a bias-controlled multiplex PCR. Per the source publication's procedure: Within the assay, amplification of reference gene primers was used to estimate how many nucleated cells each sample contained. To quantify the absolute abundance of each unique TCRbeta CDR3 rearrangement, sequence reads were collapsed and filtered. For each sample, productive Simpson clonality was calculated by taking the square root of Simpson's diversity index across productive rearrangements. TCRdb took over this immuneACCESS table, retaining in-frame rearrangements with V and J assigned. Such tables are incomplete; in checked studies, under half of the missing clones stem from an unresolved V gene, and the remainder is unexplained. V, J and clone size are those of that table, while D and trimming were read from the DNA. The sample table contains 320,000 or so clones; only one count was recorded for under 90% of them. In total, the top ten clones hold approximately 5% of the sample.

The V and J genes are TRBV19 and TRBJ2-1, with 15 bases matching TRBD2. Sequences were obtained from PBMCs or T cells enriched from blood (not recorded which). This clonotype was obtained from a man in his 60s who had recovered from COVID-19. The DNA reads as follows: TGTGCCAGTAATACAGGGGGACTAGCGGGAGGCCTCTTACACAATGAGCAGTTCTTC. Its coded protein is CASNTGGLAGGLLHNEQFF.